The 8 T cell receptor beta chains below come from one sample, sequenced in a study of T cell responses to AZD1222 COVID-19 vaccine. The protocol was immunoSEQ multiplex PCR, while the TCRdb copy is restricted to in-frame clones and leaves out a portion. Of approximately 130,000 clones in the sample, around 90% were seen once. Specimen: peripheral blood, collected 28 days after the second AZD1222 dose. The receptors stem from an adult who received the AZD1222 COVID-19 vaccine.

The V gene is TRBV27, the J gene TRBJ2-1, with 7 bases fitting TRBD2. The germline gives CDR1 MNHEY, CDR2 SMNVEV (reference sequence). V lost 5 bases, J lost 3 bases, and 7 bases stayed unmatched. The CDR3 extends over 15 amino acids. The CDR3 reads CASSRLAGLYNEQFF. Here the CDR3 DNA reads TGTGCCAGCAGTAGGTTAGCGGGCCTCTACAATGAGCAGTTCTTC.

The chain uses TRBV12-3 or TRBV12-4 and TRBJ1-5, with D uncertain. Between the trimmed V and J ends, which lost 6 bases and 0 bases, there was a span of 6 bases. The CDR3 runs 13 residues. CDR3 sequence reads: CASSRTSNQPQHF. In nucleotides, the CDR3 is TGTGCCAGCAGCAGGACTAGCAATCAGCCCCAGCATTTT.

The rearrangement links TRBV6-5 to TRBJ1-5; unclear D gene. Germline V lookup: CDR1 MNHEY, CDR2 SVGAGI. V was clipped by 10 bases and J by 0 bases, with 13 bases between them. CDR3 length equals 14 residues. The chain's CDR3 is CATGGRYSNQPQHF. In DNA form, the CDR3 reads TGTGCCACGGGCGGGCGCTATAGCAATCAGCCCCAGCATTTT.

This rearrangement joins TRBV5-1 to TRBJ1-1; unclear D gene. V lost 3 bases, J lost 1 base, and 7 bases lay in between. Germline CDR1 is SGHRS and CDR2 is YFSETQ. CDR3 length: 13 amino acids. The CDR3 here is CASSSLSNTEAFF. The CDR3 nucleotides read TGCGCCAGCAGCTCCCTATCGAACACTGAAGCTTTCTTT.

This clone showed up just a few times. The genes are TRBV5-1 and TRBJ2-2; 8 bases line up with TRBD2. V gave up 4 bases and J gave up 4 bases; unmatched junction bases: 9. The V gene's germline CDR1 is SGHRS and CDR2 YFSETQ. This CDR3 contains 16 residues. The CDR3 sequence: CASSLRTSPGTGELFF. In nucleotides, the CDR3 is TGCGCCAGCAGCCTCCGGACTAGCCCAGGCACCGGGGAGCTGTTTTTT.

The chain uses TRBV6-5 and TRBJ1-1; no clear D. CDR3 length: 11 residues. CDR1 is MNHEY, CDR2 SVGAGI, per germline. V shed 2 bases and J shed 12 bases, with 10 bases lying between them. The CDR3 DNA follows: TGTGCCAGCAGTTACAAAGAACAGACTTTCTTT. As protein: CASSYKEQTFF.

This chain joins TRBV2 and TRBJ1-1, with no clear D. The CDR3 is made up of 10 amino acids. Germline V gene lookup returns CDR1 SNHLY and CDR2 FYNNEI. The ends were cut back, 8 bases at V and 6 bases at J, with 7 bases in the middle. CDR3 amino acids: CASEHSEAFF. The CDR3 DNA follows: TGTGCCAGCGAGCATTCTGAAGCTTTCTTT.

This CDR3 reads CASRREQETQYF. DNA for the CDR3: TGTGCCAGCAGGCGGGAGCAAGAGACCCAGTACTTC. V and J are TRBV2 and TRBJ2-5, with TRBD2 matching over 7 bases. Trimming removed 6 bases from V and 2 bases from J; junction bases left unmatched: 0. In germline, CDR1 is SNHLY, CDR2 FYNNEI. This CDR3 has 12 amino acids. The full variable domain, with the rest looked up from reference TRBV2 and TRBJ2-5, is EPEVTQTPSHQVTQMGQEVILRCVPISNHLYFYWYRQILGQKVEFLVSFYNNEISEKSEIFDDQFSVERPDGSNFTLKIRSTKLEDSAMYFCASRREQETQYFGPGTRLLVL.